This passage covers 21 T cell receptor beta chains from one sample sequenced in a study of blood T cell repertoires in COVID-19. Sequencing used immunoSEQ multiplex PCR; TCRdb keeps in-frame clones, though not all of them. The repertoire has about 130,000 clones, about four fifths of them found once; the top ten carry 9.5% to 15%. Specimen: peripheral blood. The receptors here all came from a human donor in a cohort sampled during active COVID-19.

The gene calls are TRBV6-5 and TRBJ1-3; D not certain. The CDR3 is made up of 15 amino acids. Deletions cut 6 bases from V and 1 base from J, with 13 bases between. CDR1 and CDR2 from the germline V gene are MNHEY and SVGAGI. Written as DNA, the CDR3 is TGTGCCAGCAGCCCACGAGGGATGTCTGGAAACACCATATATTTT. Protein sequence: CASSPRGMSGNTIYF.

This chain joins TRBV5-8 and TRBJ2-1; tentatively, D is TRBD2 (5 bases). This CDR3 spans 13 amino acids. Germline assignment: CDR1 SGHTS and CDR2 YDEGEE. V was pared by 1 base and J by 8 bases, with 10 bases between. CDR3 in DNA: TGTGCCAGCAGCTTGACCGGGGTGGATGAGCAGTTCTTC. It is translated as CASSLTGVDEQFF. Together with reference TRBV5-8 and TRBJ2-1, the CDR3 gives the full variable domain: EAGVTQSPTHLIKTRGQQATLRCSPISGHTSVYWYQQALGLGLQFLLWYDEGEERNRGNFPPRFSGRQFPNYSSELNVNALELEDSALYLCASSLTGVDEQFFGPGTRLTVL.

The chain uses TRBV29-1 and TRBJ2-7, with 8 nucleotides matching TRBD2. V trimming: 6 bases; J trimming: 3 bases; junction bases outside the gene matches: 7. In germline, CDR1 is SQVTM, CDR2 ANQGSEA. The CDR3 is made up of 13 amino acids. CDR3 in DNA: TGCAGCGTCGGGAGGGGTACCAACTACGAGCAGTACTTC. Residues: CSVGRGTNYEQYF.

V is TRBV5-4 and J is TRBJ2-1, with TRBD2 matching 7 bases. J was trimmed by 2 bases and V by 4 bases; bases with no gene match: 12. Germline V lookup: CDR1 SGHNT, CDR2 YYREEE (reference sequence). CDR3 length: 17 residues. Here the CDR3 reads CASSARTQGGAYNEQFF. The CDR3 DNA reads as TGTGCCAGCAGCGCGCGAACCCAGGGAGGGGCCTACAATGAGCAGTTCTTC.

V gene TRBV4-1 combines with J gene TRBJ2-2, with D possibly being TRBD2 (6 bases). Germline loops: CDR1 MGHRA, CDR2 YSYEKL. This CDR3 contains 16 residues. V was trimmed by 0 bases and J by 7 bases, leaving 15 bases between them. The CDR3, as DNA: TGCGCCAGCAGCCAAGATCGGGCGGGGTTCAACGGGGAGCTGTTTTTT. It yields the protein CASSQDRAGFNGELFF.

The chain combines TRBV11-1 with TRBJ2-7, with D tentatively TRBD1 (6 bases). CDR3 length: 14 residues. Per the germline V gene, CDR1 is SGHAT and CDR2 is FQDESV (reference sequence). Trimming stripped 6 bases from V and 2 bases from J, with 14 bases between. This CDR3 reads CASRGQKNPYEQYF. CDR3 DNA sequence: TGTGCCAGCAGAGGACAGAAGAACCCCTACGAGCAGTACTTC.

The chain couples TRBV11-3 to TRBJ2-1, with D possibly being TRBD1 (7 bases). Germline CDR1 and CDR2: SGHNT and YENEEA. V was shortened by 5 bases and J by 3 bases, with 17 bases between the two germline ends. The CDR3 covers 16 residues. CDR3 in DNA: TGTGCCAGCAGCCCCCGTCAGGGGGGTATCTACAATGAGCAGTTCTTC. It codes for CASSPRQGGIYNEQFF. Supplemented by reference TRBV11-3 and TRBJ2-1, the full variable domain reads EAGVVQSPRYKIIEKKQPVAFWCNPISGHNTLYWYLQNLGQGPELLIRYENEEAVDDSQLPKDRFSAERLKGVDSTLKIQPAELGDSAVYLCASSPRQGGIYNEQFFGPGTRLTVL.

The genes are TRBV27 and TRBJ2-7, with a tentative D call TRBD1 (7 bases). V lost 5 bases and J 5 bases, leaving 19 bases between the germline ends. The germline gives CDR1 MNHEY, CDR2 SMNVEV (reference sequence). The CDR3 is 15 residues long. CDR3 nucleotides: TGTGCCAGCAGTCCGAGGGCAGGGGGGATCAACGAGCAGTACTTC. It specifies CASSPRAGGINEQYF.

The genes are TRBV13 and TRBJ2-1, with 10 positions matching TRBD2. This CDR3 region has 16 residues. Germline V gene data show CDR1 as PRHDT and CDR2 as FYEKMQ (reference sequence). V lost 3 bases, J lost 5 bases, and 7 bases stayed unmatched. The CDR3 reads CASSFLAGGSDNEQFF. As DNA, the CDR3 is TGTGCCAGCAGCTTCTTAGCGGGGGGAAGCGACAATGAGCAGTTCTTC.

The chain employs TRBV18 and TRBJ2-2, with D possibly being TRBD1 (5 bases). CDR3 size: 13 residues. V lost 2 bases to trimming and J lost 5 bases, with 6 bases between them. CDR1 and CDR2 (germline): KGHSH, LQKENI. The CDR3 loop is CASSPKGTGELFF. The CDR3 DNA sequence: TGTGCCAGCTCACCAAAGGGGACCGGGGAGCTGTTTTTT.

V is TRBV6-5 and J is TRBJ2-3; tentative D call: TRBD2 (6 bases). Deletions cut 7 bases from V and 2 bases from J, with 16 bases between. CDR1 is MNHEY, CDR2 SVGAGI, per germline. The CDR3 extends over 15 amino acids. This CDR3 is CASTDLGRYTDTQYF. The CDR3, as DNA: TGTGCCAGCACCGATTTAGGGAGGTACACAGATACGCAGTATTTT.

The chain joins TRBV18 to TRBJ1-2; 7 bases are shared with TRBD1. The length of the CDR3 is 13 residues. The V and J ends lost 1 base and 8 bases, in that order; junction bases with no gene match: 4. CDR1 and CDR2 (germline): KGHSH, LQKENI. The CDR3 sequence: CASSPRQGEGYTF. The CDR3 region has the DNA TGTGCCAGCTCACCACGTCAGGGGGAGGGCTACACCTTC.

The rearrangement uses TRBV2 and TRBJ2-1; TRBD1 agrees at 9 bases. V dropped 0 bases and J dropped 4; count of bases not matched to a gene: 4. Germline-derived CDR1 and CDR2 are SNHLY and FYNNEI. The CDR3 is 16 residues long. CDR3: CASSEARGTGYNEQFF. For the CDR3, the DNA is TGTGCCAGCAGTGAAGCCCGCGGGACAGGGTACAATGAGCAGTTCTTC.

The chain links TRBV9 to TRBJ2-7; perhaps TRBD2 as D (5 bases). Germline V gives CDR1 SGDLS, CDR2 YYNGEE. Trimming removed 2 bases at V and 3 bases at J, with 9 bases between. The CDR3 is 13 residues long. DNA for the CDR3: TGTGCCAGCAGCGTGGCCGGGGACTACGAGCAGTACTTC. This gives the protein CASSVAGDYEQYF.

The rearrangement uses TRBV6-5 and TRBJ1-2; tentatively, D is TRBD1 (6 bases). The V end lost 6 bases, the J end lost 4 bases, and 12 bases lay between the germline ends. In germline, CDR1 is MNHEY, CDR2 SVGAGI. CDR3 length: 13 amino acids. The CDR3 nucleotides read TGTGCCAGCAGAGTAGGACAGTTCTATGGCTACACCTTC. Translation: CASRVGQFYGYTF.

The genes are TRBV3-1 (or the pseudogene TRBV3-2) and TRBJ2-3; the match to TRBD2 covers 13 bases. J lost 14 bases, V lost 1 base, and 6 bases had no gene match. This CDR3 is built from 14 residues. CDR1 and CDR2 (germline): LGHDT, YNNKEL (reference sequence). CDR3 sequence: CASSQGLAGGRGYF. As DNA, the CDR3 is TGTGCCAGCAGCCAAGGACTAGCGGGGGGCCGCGGGTATTTT.

This chain connects TRBV12-3 or TRBV12-4 to TRBJ2-7, with D tentatively TRBD2 (5 bases). CDR3 length: 13 residues. Trimming removed 2 bases from V and 3 bases from J, with 8 bases in between. The CDR3 here is CASSLYEGYEQYF. CDR3 in DNA: TGTGCCAGCAGTTTATACGAGGGCTACGAGCAGTACTTC.

The gene calls are TRBV18 and TRBJ2-1, with TRBD2 as a possible D gene (6 bases). Germline loops: CDR1 KGHSH, CDR2 LQKENI. Deletions cut 3 bases from V and 8 bases from J, with 11 bases between. This CDR3 is built from 13 residues. The CDR3 is CASSPMGGDEQFF. The DNA for the CDR3 is TGTGCCAGCTCACCGATGGGAGGCGATGAGCAGTTCTTC.

This clone has a handful of counts. The chain joins TRBV5-1 to TRBJ2-7; 10 nucleotides match TRBD1. With 4 bases clipped from V and 6 bases from J, the junction kept 7 bases outside the gene matches. Germline CDR1 SGHRS, CDR2 YFSETQ. CDR3 length: 14 amino acids. As DNA, the CDR3 is TGCGCCAGCAGCCACGGACAGGGGGACAGCGAGCAGTACTTC. This codes for CASSHGQGDSEQYF.

J is TRBJ1-4 and V is TRBV12-5, with a weak D call TRBD1 (5 bases). The V gene's germline CDR1 is LGHNT and CDR2 FRNRAP. V lost 6 bases, J lost 3 bases, and 17 bases lay in between. The CDR3 is made up of 16 amino acids. The CDR3 region is CASGARQPWANEKLFF. The CDR3 region has the DNA TGTGCTAGTGGGGCTAGACAGCCTTGGGCTAATGAAAAACTGTTTTTT.

The V and J genes are TRBV7-9 and TRBJ1-1; the match to TRBD1 covers 8 bases. V shed 3 bases and J 4 bases; nucleotides not matched to a gene: 4. CDR1 is SEHNR and CDR2 is FQNEAQ in the germline V gene (reference sequence). The CDR3 is made up of 14 amino acids. In DNA form, the CDR3 reads TGTGCCAGCAGCTTCACAGGGGGTGGCACTGAAGCTTTCTTT. Translated, it gives CASSFTGGGTEAFF.